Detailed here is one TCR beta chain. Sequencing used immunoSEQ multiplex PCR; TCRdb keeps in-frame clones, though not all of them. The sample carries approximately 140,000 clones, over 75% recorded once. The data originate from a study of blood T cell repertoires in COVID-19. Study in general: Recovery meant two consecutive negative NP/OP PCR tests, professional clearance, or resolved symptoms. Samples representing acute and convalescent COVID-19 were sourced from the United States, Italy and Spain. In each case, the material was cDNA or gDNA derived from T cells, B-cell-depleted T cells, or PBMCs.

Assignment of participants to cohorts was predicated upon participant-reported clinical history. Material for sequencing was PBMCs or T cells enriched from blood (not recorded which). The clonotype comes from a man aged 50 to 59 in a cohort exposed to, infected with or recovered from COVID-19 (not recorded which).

In DNA form, the CDR3 reads TGTGCCAGTAGATCCGGGACAGGTTTTAATTCACCCCTCCACTTT. Translating gives CASRSGTGFNSPLHF. The genes are TRBV19 and TRBJ1-6; TRBD1 agrees at 8 bases. Trimming removed 6 bases from V and 6 bases from J; junction bases left unmatched: 7. The germline V gene encodes CDR1 LNHDA and CDR2 SQIVND (reference sequence). The CDR3 spans 15 residues.